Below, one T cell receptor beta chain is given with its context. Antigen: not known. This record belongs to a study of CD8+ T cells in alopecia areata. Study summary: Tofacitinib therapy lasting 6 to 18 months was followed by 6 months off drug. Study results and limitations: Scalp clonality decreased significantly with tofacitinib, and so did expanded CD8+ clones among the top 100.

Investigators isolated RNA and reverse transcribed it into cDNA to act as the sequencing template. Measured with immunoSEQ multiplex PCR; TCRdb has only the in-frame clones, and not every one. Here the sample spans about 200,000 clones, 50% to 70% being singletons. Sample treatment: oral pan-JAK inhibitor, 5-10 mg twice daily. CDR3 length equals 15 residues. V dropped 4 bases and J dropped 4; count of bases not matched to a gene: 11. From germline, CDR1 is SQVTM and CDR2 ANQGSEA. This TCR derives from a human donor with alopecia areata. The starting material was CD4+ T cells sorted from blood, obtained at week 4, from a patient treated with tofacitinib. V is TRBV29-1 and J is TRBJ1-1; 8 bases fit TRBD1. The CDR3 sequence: CSVVGQGAGGTEAFF. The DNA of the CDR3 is TGCAGCGTTGTAGGTCAGGGGGCTGGGGGCACTGAAGCTTTCTTT.